This entry lists 23 T cell receptor beta chains sequenced from one sample in a study of blood T cell repertoires in COVID-19. Assay used: immunoSEQ multiplex PCR; TCRdb lists only in-frame clones, some missing. The table includes approximately 250,000 clones, about 82% detected once. The sequencing sample was made of peripheral blood. The receptors stem from a woman over 75 with COVID-19, enrolled during active disease.

The rearrangement joins TRBV15 to TRBJ2-2; perhaps TRBD2 as D (6 bases). Germline V CDR1 and CDR2: LNHNV, YYDKDF (reference sequence). The CDR3 runs to 16 residues. The V and J ends lost 1 base and 2 bases respectively, with 11 bases between them. CDR3 protein: CATSRAGGVNTGELFF. The CDR3 region has the DNA TGTGCCACCAGCAGAGCGGGCGGGGTCAACACCGGGGAGCTGTTTTTT.

This clone was counted between two and nine times. The V call is TRBV30, the J call TRBJ1-5, with 10 positions matching TRBD1. The J segment lost 6 bases and the V segment lost 2 bases, leaving 7 bases of the junction unmatched. The CDR3 contains 15 residues. Germline loops: CDR1 GTSNPN, CDR2 SVGIG (reference sequence). CDR3 sequence reads: CAWSPGTGDSQPQHF. The CDR3 coding sequence is TGTGCCTGGAGTCCCGGGACAGGGGATAGTCAGCCCCAGCATTTT.

V is TRBV28 and J is TRBJ2-3; D is possibly TRBD2 (6 bases). CDR1 is MDHEN and CDR2 is SYDVKM in the germline V gene. Trimming removed 10 bases at V and 1 base at J, with 15 bases between. The CDR3 runs 14 residues. In nucleotides, the CDR3 is TGTGCCATGAACGGCCGCGGGGGCACAGATACGCAGTATTTT. Encoded protein: CAMNGRGGTDTQYF. Full variable domain (rest looked up from reference TRBV28 and TRBJ2-3): DVKVTQSSRYLVKRTGEKVFLECVQDMDHENMFWYRQDPGLGLRLIYFSYDVKMKEKGDIPEGYSVSREKKERFSLILESASTNQTSMYLCAMNGRGGTDTQYFGPGTRLTVL.

The rearrangement links TRBV13 to TRBJ1-3; TRBD1 is a possible D gene (6 bases). CDR3 length equals 14 residues. Trimming removed 5 bases from V and 8 bases from J, with 16 bases in between. Germline-derived CDR1 and CDR2 are PRHDT and FYEKMQ (reference sequence). The CDR3 DNA follows: TGTGCCAGCAGCCCACAGGGAGTCTTTGACACCATATATTTT. It yields the protein CASSPQGVFDTIYF. The full variable domain, rest sourced from reference TRBV13 and TRBJ1-3, is AAGVIQSPRHLIKEKRETATLKCYPIPRHDTVYWYQQGPGQDPQFLISFYEKMQSDKGSIPDRFSAQQFSDYHSELNMSSLELGDSALYFCASSPQGVFDTIYFGEGSWLTVV.

As regards this clone: This sample includes further DNA sequences coding for the same CDR3. The V gene is TRBV7-8, the J gene TRBJ1-5; tentative D call: TRBD1 (5 bases). Trimming took 1 base from V and 4 from J, leaving 8 bases between them. The CDR3 has 14 amino acids. In germline, CDR1 is SGHVS, CDR2 FQNEAQ. The CDR3 sequence is CASSLGGGNQPQHF. DNA of the CDR3: TGTGCCAGCAGCTTAGGGGGGGGTAATCAGCCCCAGCATTTT.

This CDR3 reads CASSQALDFYTF. As DNA, the CDR3 is TGTGCCAGCAGCCAAGCCCTCGACTTCTACACCTTC. The chain links TRBV3-1 (or the pseudogene TRBV3-2) to TRBJ1-2; no clear D. V lost 1 base and J 10 bases, leaving 10 bases between the germline ends. The germline V gene encodes CDR1 LGHDT and CDR2 YNNKEL (reference sequence). This CDR3 spans 12 amino acids.

The chain uses TRBV28 and TRBJ1-1; possible D gene TRBD1, 6 bases. Germline V lookup: CDR1 MDHEN, CDR2 SYDVKM. The ends were cut back, 6 bases at V and 2 bases at J, with 13 bases in the middle. This CDR3 spans 14 amino acids. In DNA form, the CDR3 reads TGTGCCAGCAGCTCAGGACAGTATAACACTGAAGCTTTCTTT. It is translated as CASSSGQYNTEAFF.

The chain has TRBV12-5 and TRBJ2-5; D possibly corresponds to TRBD2 (6 bases). The V and J ends lost 1 base and 9 bases respectively, with 9 bases between them. Germline CDR1 and CDR2: LGHNT and FRNRAP. There are 12 residues in the CDR3. CDR3 sequence: CASGLARDSQYF. For the CDR3, the DNA is TGTGCTAGTGGTTTGGCCCGGGACTCCCAGTACTTC.

The gene calls are TRBV6-5 and TRBJ2-5; maybe TRBD1 (5 bases). Trimming removed 9 bases at V and 2 bases at J, with 10 bases between. This CDR3 is built from 12 residues. From germline, CDR1 is MNHEY and CDR2 SVGAGI. CDR3 residues: CASHRQQETQYF. In nucleotides, the CDR3 is TGTGCCAGTCACAGGCAGCAAGAGACCCAGTACTTC.

The chain joins TRBV6-5 to TRBJ1-3; 10 positions match TRBD1. The germline gives CDR1 MNHEY, CDR2 SVGAGI. V lost 8 bases and J lost 3; bases outside the gene matches: 4. The CDR3 covers 14 residues. CDR3 nucleotide sequence: TGTGCCAGCGCCCGGGACAGGGGTGGAAACACCATATATTTT. It encodes CASARDRGGNTIYF.

The gene calls are TRBV5-1 and TRBJ2-1; 15 nucleotides match TRBD2. The CDR3 length is 16 residues. Germline V CDR1 and CDR2: SGHRS, YFSETQ. V trimming: 7 bases; J trimming: 6 bases; junction bases outside the gene matches: 8. CDR3 coding DNA: TGCGCCAGCTCTCAGGGACTAGCGGGGGGATTCAATGAGCAGTTCTTC. Protein product: CASSQGLAGGFNEQFF.

V gene TRBV19 combines with J gene TRBJ2-1, with 14 bases matching TRBD2. The CDR3 sequence is 16 residues long. Germline V gives CDR1 LNHDA, CDR2 SQIVND (reference sequence). V lost 11 bases and J lost 1; bases outside the gene matches: 7. CDR3 amino acids: CAVLGTSGGSYNEQFF. The CDR3 DNA sequence: TGTGCCGTTCTCGGGACTAGCGGGGGTTCCTACAATGAGCAGTTCTTC.

This chain connects TRBV7-9 to TRBJ2-6; D call uncertain. CDR1 is SEHNR, CDR2 FQNEAQ, per germline (reference sequence). V dropped 6 bases and J dropped 0 bases, with 6 bases sitting between them. This CDR3 comprises 14 residues. CDR3 in amino acids: CASRYFSGANVLTF. The CDR3 DNA reads TGTGCCAGCAGGTATTTCTCTGGGGCCAACGTCCTGACTTTC.

The rearrangement uses TRBV9 and TRBJ2-7; 9 positions match TRBD1. Germline assignment: CDR1 SGDLS and CDR2 YYNGEE. Unmatched junction bases numbered 9, after V lost 2 bases and J lost 3 bases. The CDR3 sequence is 16 residues long. The CDR3 sequence: CASSVGQGISHYEQYF. In DNA, the CDR3 is TGTGCCAGCAGCGTGGGACAGGGAATAAGTCACTACGAGCAGTACTTC.

This chain joins TRBV6-5 and TRBJ1-3, with D unclear. The CDR3 has 14 residues. Germline V gives CDR1 MNHEY, CDR2 SVGAGI. This chain's CDR3 is CATTVDNSGNTIYF. CDR3 coding DNA: TGTGCTACCACCGTCGACAACTCTGGAAACACCATATATTTT.

J is TRBJ1-1 and V is TRBV28; D is perhaps TRBD1 (5 bases). This CDR3 is 14 amino acids long. The germline gives CDR1 MDHEN, CDR2 SYDVKM. Trimming removed 6 bases from V and 6 bases from J, with 17 bases in between. CDR3 residues: CASSAFKGAPEAFF. Here the CDR3 DNA reads TGTGCCAGCAGCGCCTTTAAAGGGGCCCCTGAAGCTTTCTTT.

This chain joins TRBV4-1 and TRBJ2-1; 7 nucleotides agree with TRBD2. Germline CDR1 is MGHRA and CDR2 is YSYEKL. J was trimmed by 3 bases and V by 4 bases; bases with no gene match: 6. This CDR3 comprises 15 residues. The CDR3 loop reads CASSLGLEIYNEQFF. CDR3 coding DNA: TGCGCCAGCAGCCTCGGACTAGAGATCTACAATGAGCAGTTCTTC.

The chain carries TRBV7-9 and TRBJ2-7, with a possible D match to TRBD2 (6 bases). Trimming took off 0 bases at V and 9 bases at J, with 15 bases between the two ends. The CDR3 is 14 amino acids. From germline, CDR1 is SEHNR and CDR2 FQNEAQ (reference sequence). CDR3 sequence (DNA): TGTGCCAGCAGCTTAGCGGGCACGGAGGGGAGGCAGTACGTC. Translating gives CASSLAGTEGRQYV.

This rearrangement joins TRBV29-1 to TRBJ1-5; 9 bases align to TRBD1. The CDR3 totals 13 residues. Germline V gene data show CDR1 as SQVTM and CDR2 as ANQGSEA. V lost 6 bases, J lost 5 bases, and 5 bases stayed unmatched. CDR3 bases: TGCAGCGTCGATACAGGGGGCGATCAGCCCCAGCATTTT. Its protein is CSVDTGGDQPQHF.

The J gene is TRBJ1-5, the V gene TRBV6-5; 7 nucleotides align to TRBD1. CDR1 is MNHEY and CDR2 is SVGAGI in the germline V gene. V dropped 4 bases and J dropped 0; count of bases not matched to a gene: 3. The CDR3 sequence is 15 residues long. The CDR3 sequence: CASSLKGASNQPQHF. For the CDR3, the DNA is TGTGCCAGCAGTTTAAAGGGGGCTAGCAATCAGCCCCAGCATTTT.

This chain joins TRBV6-5 and TRBJ1-4; perhaps TRBD1 as D (5 bases). CDR3 length: 14 amino acids. The germline V and J ends were trimmed by 10 bases and 3 bases, with 15 bases remaining between them. The germline gives CDR1 MNHEY, CDR2 SVGAGI. The CDR3 nucleotides read TGTGCCACCGCAATACAGGAGCCTAATGAAAAACTGTTTTTT. It yields the protein CATAIQEPNEKLFF.

For this clone: Mismatch with germline at one junction end may stem from a read error. The chain recombines TRBV5-6 with TRBJ1-1; D is undetermined. The CDR3 is 11 residues long. Germline CDR1 SGHDT, CDR2 YYEEEE. In nucleotides, the CDR3 is TGTGCCAGCGGGCTAAACAGTGAAGCTTTCTTT. Its protein is CASGLNSEAFF.

The chain joins TRBV5-6 to TRBJ2-1; the match to TRBD1 covers 7 bases. Germline V lookup: CDR1 SGHDT, CDR2 YYEEEE. The junction had 4 bases not matched to a gene; V was cut back by 0 bases and J by 4 bases. This CDR3 comprises 15 residues. The DNA for the CDR3 is TGTGCCAGCAGCTTGGGACAGGGAATGTACAATGAGCAGTTCTTC. As protein: CASSLGQGMYNEQFF.